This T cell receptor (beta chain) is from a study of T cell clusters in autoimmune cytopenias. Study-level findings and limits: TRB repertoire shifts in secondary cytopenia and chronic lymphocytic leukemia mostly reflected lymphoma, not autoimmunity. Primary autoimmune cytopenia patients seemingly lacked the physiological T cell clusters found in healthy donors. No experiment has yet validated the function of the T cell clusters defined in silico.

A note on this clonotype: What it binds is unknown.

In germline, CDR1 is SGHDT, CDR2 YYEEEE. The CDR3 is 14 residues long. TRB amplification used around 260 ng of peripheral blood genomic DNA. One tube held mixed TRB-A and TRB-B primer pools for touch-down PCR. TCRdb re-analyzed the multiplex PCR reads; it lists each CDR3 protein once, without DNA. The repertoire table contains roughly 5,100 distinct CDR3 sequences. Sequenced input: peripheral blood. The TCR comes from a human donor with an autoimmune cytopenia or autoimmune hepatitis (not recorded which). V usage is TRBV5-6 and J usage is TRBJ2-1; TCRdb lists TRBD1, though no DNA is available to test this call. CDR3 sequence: CASSFSPGAPAWFF. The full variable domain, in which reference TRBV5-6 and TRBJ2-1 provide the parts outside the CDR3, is DAGVTQSPTHLIKTRGQQVTLRCSPKSGHDTVSWYQQALGQGPQFIFQYYEEEERQRGNFPDRFSGHQFPNYSSELNVNALLLGDSALYLCASSFSPGAPAWFFGPGTRLTVL.